These 2 T cell receptor beta chains were all obtained from the same sample, sequenced in a study of technical replicates of blood from a handful of donors. This table comes from immunoSEQ multiplex PCR, and its TCRdb copy is limited to in-frame clones, with some not included. The table has roughly 60,000 clones, about 95% seen once. Material for sequencing was PBMCs. The receptor source for this set is a human donor in good health. Some clones in this sample may be carry-over from other donors' samples.

The rearrangement uses TRBV7-8 and TRBJ1-2; 9 bases line up with TRBD1. CDR3 length: 14 amino acids. Germline loops: CDR1 SGHVS, CDR2 FQNEAQ. V lost 5 bases, J lost 8 bases, and 9 bases stayed unmatched. The CDR3 DNA is TGTGCCAGCAGCGTTACAGGGGGCGCAGACGGCTACACCTTC. Amino acids: CASSVTGGADGYTF.

The chain joins TRBV11-2 to TRBJ2-2; 8 bases are a match to TRBD2. The junction had 9 bases not matched to a gene; V was cut back by 5 bases and J by 1 base. The V gene's germline CDR1 is SGHAT and CDR2 FQNNGV. CDR3 length: 17 amino acids. The CDR3 reads CASSLRSGGQNTGELFF. CDR3 DNA sequence: TGTGCCAGCAGCCTCCGCAGCGGGGGCCAGAACACCGGGGAGCTGTTTTTT.